This entry concerns a single TCR beta chain. Its antigen remains unidentified. The data originate from a study of T cell responses to AZD1222 COVID-19 vaccine. Study-level findings and limits: Reportedly, close to half of spike-specific TCRs are directed against unmutated variant regions. The sample set comprised mostly white British donors with more females, and clonal diversity was possibly underestimated. All repertoire sampling was performed exclusively after the peak T cell response. Spike-specific TCR breadth and depth both grew after two AZD1222 doses.

This table comes from immunoSEQ multiplex PCR, and its TCRdb copy is limited to in-frame clones, with some not included. The profile shows tens of thousands of clones, about 89% of them singletons. The CDR3 length is 16 residues. Germline values: CDR1 LGHNT, CDR2 FRNRAP. V shed 2 bases and J 8 bases; nucleotides not matched to a gene: 10. The V call is TRBV12-5, the J call TRBJ1-2; 11 bases align to TRBD1. The sequencing here drew on peripheral blood, taken on day 0 of AZD1222 vaccination. This TCR derives from an adult in good health. In DNA, the CDR3 is TGTGCTAGTGGTTTGCCTCCGGGACAGGGGGTCGGGGGCTACACCTTC. It specifies CASGLPPGQGVGGYTF.